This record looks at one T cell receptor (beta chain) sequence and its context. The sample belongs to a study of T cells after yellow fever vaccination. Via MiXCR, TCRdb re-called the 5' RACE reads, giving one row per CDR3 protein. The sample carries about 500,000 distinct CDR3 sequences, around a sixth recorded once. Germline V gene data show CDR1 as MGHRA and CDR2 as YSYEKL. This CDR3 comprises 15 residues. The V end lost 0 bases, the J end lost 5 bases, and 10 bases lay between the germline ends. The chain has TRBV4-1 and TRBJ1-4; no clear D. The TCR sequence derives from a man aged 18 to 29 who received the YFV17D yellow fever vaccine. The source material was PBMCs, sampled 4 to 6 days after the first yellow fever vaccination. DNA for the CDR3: TGCGCCAGCAGCCAAGAGTGGACGGTGAATGAAAAACTGTTTTTT. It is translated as CASSQEWTVNEKLFF.